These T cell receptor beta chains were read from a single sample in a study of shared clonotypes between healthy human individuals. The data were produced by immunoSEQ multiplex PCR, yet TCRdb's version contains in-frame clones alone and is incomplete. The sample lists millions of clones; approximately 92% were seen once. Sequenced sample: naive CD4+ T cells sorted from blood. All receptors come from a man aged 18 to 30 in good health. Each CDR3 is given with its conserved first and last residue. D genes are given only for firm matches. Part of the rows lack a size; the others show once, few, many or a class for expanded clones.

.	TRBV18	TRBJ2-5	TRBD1	TGTGCCAGCTCACGGAGTGGGCAGGGGGAAGAGACCCAGTACTTC	CASSRSGQGEETQYF
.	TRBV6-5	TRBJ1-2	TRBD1	TGTGCCAGCAGTACCAGGACCCAGGGGGTCTATGGCTACACCTTC	CASSTRTQGVYGYTF
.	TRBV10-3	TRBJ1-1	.	TGTGCCATCAGTGAGTCAGGCGGGGAAATGAACACTGAAGCTTTCTTT	CAISESGGEMNTEAFF
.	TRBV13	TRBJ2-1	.	TGTGCCAGCACCCTCGTAGCGGACGCAGCCTACAATGAGCAGTTCTTC	CASTLVADAAYNEQFF
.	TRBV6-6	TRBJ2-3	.	TGTGCCAGCAGTTACTCGACAGTAGAAATCACAGATACGCAGTATTTT	CASSYSTVEITDTQYF
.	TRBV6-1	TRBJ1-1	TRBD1	TGTGCCAGCAGTGGAGGGGGCGGCACTGAAGCTTTCTTT	CASSGGGGTEAFF
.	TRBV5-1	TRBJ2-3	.	TGCGCCAGCAGCTTGCTACCTGACACAGATACGCAGTATTTT	CASSLLPDTDTQYF
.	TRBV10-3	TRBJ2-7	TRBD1	TGTGCCATCAGTGAGTCGGGACAGGGGGCCTACGAGCAGTACTTC	CAISESGQGAYEQYF
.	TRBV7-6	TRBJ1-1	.	TGTGCCAGCAGCTTAGGGCAAGGAGGGCTAAACACTGAAGCTTTCTTT	CASSLGQGGLNTEAFF
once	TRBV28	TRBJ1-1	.	TGTGCCAGCAGCTCAGCCTGGGGGGTAGGGATGAACACTGAAGCTTTCTTT	CASSSAWGVGMNTEAFF
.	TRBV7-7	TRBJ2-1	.	TGTGCTAGCAGCTTGGAACTCTACAATGAGCAGTTCTTC	CASSLELYNEQFF
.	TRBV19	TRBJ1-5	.	TGTGCCAGTAGTTTCCGGGACACTAATCAGCCCCAGCATTTT	CASSFRDTNQPQHF
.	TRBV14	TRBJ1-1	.	TGTGCCAGCAGCCAAGATAGGGGGGTTAGCACTGAAGCTTTCTTT	CASSQDRGVSTEAFF
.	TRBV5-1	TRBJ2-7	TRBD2	TGCGCCAGCAGCTTGGCCACTAGCGGGGTCACCTACGAGCAGTACTTC	CASSLATSGVTYEQYF
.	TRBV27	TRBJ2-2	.	TGTGCCAGCAGTCCCCGGAAGGGGAACACCGGGGAGCTGTTTTTT	CASSPRKGNTGELFF
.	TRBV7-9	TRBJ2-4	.	TGTGCCAGCAGCTCCGGCGGGGGCGGACTAGCCAAAAACATTCAGTACTTC	CASSSGGGGLAKNIQYF
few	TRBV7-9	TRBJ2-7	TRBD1	TGTGCCAGCAGCTTAGCCGGGACAGCAACTTACGAGCAGTACTTC	CASSLAGTATYEQYF
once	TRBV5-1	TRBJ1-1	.	TGCGCCAGCAGCTTGGAATATTCGCTGAACACTGAAGCTTTCTTT	CASSLEYSLNTEAFF
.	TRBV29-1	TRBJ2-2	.	TGCAGCGACCAACACAGCCCCGGGGAGCTGTTTTTT	CSDQHSPGELFF
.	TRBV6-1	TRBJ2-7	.	TGTGCCAGCATGGGGCAGGCATCTTCCTACGAGCAGTACTTC	CASMGQASSYEQYF
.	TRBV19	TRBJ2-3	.	TGTGCCAGTAACTCCCCCGGGCTACGCACAGATACGCAGTATTTT	CASNSPGLRTDTQYF
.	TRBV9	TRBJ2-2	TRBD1	TGTGCCAGCAGCGCGGGACAGAAGAACACCGGGGAGCTGTTTTTT	CASSAGQKNTGELFF
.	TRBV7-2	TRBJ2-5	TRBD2	TGTGCCAGCAGCTTAGTAGTAGCGGGAGCTGAGACCCAGTACTTC	CASSLVVAGAETQYF
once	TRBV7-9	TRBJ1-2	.	TGTGCCAGCAGCAACCAGGGGTCGGATGGCTACACCTTC	CASSNQGSDGYTF
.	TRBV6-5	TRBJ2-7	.	TGTGCCAGCAGTTACAGTTCAGGGAGCTCCTACGAGCAGTACTTC	CASSYSSGSSYEQYF
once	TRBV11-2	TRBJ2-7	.	TGTGCCAGCAGCTTAGACAGGTTATCCTACGAGCAGTACTTC	CASSLDRLSYEQYF
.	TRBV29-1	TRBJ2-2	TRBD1	TGCAGCGTGGACAGGGGGAACACCGGGGAGCTGTTTTTT	CSVDRGNTGELFF
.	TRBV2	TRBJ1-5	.	TGTGCCAGCAGTGTAAGTCTTCAGCCCCAGCATTTT	CASSVSLQPQHF
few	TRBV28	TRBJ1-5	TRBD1	TGTGCCAGCCGGGACAGCCCCTATCAGCCCCAGCATTTT	CASRDSPYQPQHF
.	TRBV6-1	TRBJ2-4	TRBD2	TGTGCCAGCAGTGTCTCCTTAGCGGGGGGGAAAAACATTCAGTACTTC	CASSVSLAGGKNIQYF
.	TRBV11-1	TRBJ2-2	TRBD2	TGTGCCAGCAGCAGTAGCGGGGGCGAAAACACCGGGGAGCTGTTTTTT	CASSSSGGENTGELFF
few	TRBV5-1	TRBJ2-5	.	TGCGCCAGCAGCTTATCCTTAGAGACCCAGTACTTC	CASSLSLETQYF
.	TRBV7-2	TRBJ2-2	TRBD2	TGTGCCAGCAGCTTAGCATCCCCAAGACTAGCGGGCTACCGAAACACCGGGGAGCTGTTTTTT	CASSLASPRLAGYRNTGELFF
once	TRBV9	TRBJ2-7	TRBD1	TGTGCCAGCAGCGCCGGACAGGGAAGCAACGAGCAGTACTTC	CASSAGQGSNEQYF
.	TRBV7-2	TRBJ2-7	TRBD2	TGTGCCAGCAGCTTGGACGGGACTAGCGGGAACTACGAGCAGTACTTC	CASSLDGTSGNYEQYF
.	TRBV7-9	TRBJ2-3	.	TGTGCCAGCAGAGGATTTGGCGAGGACACAGATACGCAGTATTTT	CASRGFGEDTDTQYF
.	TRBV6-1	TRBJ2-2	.	TGTGCCAGCAGTGAGGGACCAGGGACCGGGGAGCTGTTTTTT	CASSEGPGTGELFF
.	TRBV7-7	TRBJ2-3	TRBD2	TGTGCTAGCAGCCCCGGACTAGCCACAGATACGCAGTATTTT	CASSPGLATDTQYF
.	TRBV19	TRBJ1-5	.	TGTGCCAGTAGTATAGTTTCAGGGAATCAGCCCCAGCATTTT	CASSIVSGNQPQHF
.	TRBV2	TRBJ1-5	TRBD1	TGTGCCAGCAGTCTGGACAGGAATTATAGCAATCAGCCCCAGCATTTT	CASSLDRNYSNQPQHF
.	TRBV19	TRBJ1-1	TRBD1	TGTGCCAGTAGCAGGGGGAAAATGAGGACTGAAGCTTTCTTT	CASSRGKMRTEAFF